The subject of this entry is one TCR beta chain. The method was immunoSEQ multiplex PCR; TCRdb's version includes in-frame clones alone and lacks a portion of them. The sample records fewer than 250,000 clones, approximately 87% being singletons. Germline V lookup: CDR1 MNHNY, CDR2 SVGAGI (reference sequence). V gave up 7 bases and J gave up 2 bases; unmatched junction bases: 8. The CDR3 runs 16 residues. The sample originates from a study of cytomegalovirus exposure and HLA in healthy donors. Specimen: PBMCs. V and J are TRBV6-6 and TRBJ2-5, with 12 bases lining up with TRBD1. The sequence came from a man younger than 35 in good health and CMV-seronegative. CDR3 sequence (DNA): TGTGCCAGCACCTCCCCGGGACAGGGGGCGCAAGAGACCCAGTACTTC. Residues: CASTSPGQGAQETQYF.